A selection of T cell receptor beta chains follows, all from one sample in a study of regulatory T cells in long-lasting Graves disease. Using its own MiXCR run on the multiplex PCR reads, TCRdb lists one record per CDR3 protein. The data contain hundreds of thousands of distinct CDR3 sequences, 15% to 20% of them singletons. These data were likewise used in another study, on T cells in Graves' hyperthyroidism and ophthalmopathy.

The sample consisted of peripheral blood mononuclear cells (PBMCs), taken at new diagnosis, from a patient treated with antithyroid drugs. These receptor sequences come from a woman in her 30s with Graves disease. CDR3s include the opening cysteine and the closing phenylalanine or tryptophan. D genes are given only for firm matches. Clone size is stated in some rows and not others, as once, few, many or a class when expanded.

cdr3_aa cdr3_nt d_call j_call clone_size v_call
CASSLLRKGDGSPLHF TGTGCCAGCAGTCTGCTCCGGAAGGGCGATGGATCACCCCTCCACTTT . TRBJ1-6 many TRBV6-1
CASSPVGTGNYGYTF TGTGCCAGCAGCCCCGTTGGGACAGGGAACTATGGCTACACCTTC TRBD1 TRBJ1-2 once TRBV28
CASRGVIYEQYF TGTGCCAGCAGGGGGGTTATCTACGAGCAGTACTTC . TRBJ2-7 many TRBV2
CAGRQEIQETQYF TGTGCCGGCAGACAGGAGATTCAAGAGACCCAGTACTTC . TRBJ2-5 few TRBV2
CAAYPGGSNQPQHF TGTGCCGCTTATCCTGGTGGGAGCAATCAGCCCCAGCATTTT . TRBJ1-5 . TRBV6-1
CATSDPYYGYTF TGTGCCACCAGTGATCCCTACTATGGCTACACCTTC . TRBJ1-2 many TRBV24-1
CASRPPLAVYEQYF TGTGCCAGCAGGCCACCCCTAGCGGTCTACGAGCAGTACTTC TRBD2 TRBJ2-7 many TRBV28
CASSLDRVGNEQFF TGTGCCAGCAGCCTCGATCGGGTGGGCAATGAGCAGTTCTTC . TRBJ2-1 many TRBV7-3
CASSEEGSGTLADTQYF TGTGCCAGCAGTGAAGAGGGTAGCGGGACTCTCGCAGATACGCAGTATTTT TRBD2 TRBJ2-3 . TRBV2
CASSLDSVDTGELFF TGCGCCAGCAGCTTGGACAGCGTTGACACCGGGGAGCTGTTTTTT . TRBJ2-2 . TRBV5-1
CSAWGPPSEAFF TGCAGTGCTTGGGGGCCACCATCTGAAGCTTTCTTT . TRBJ1-1 many TRBV20-1
CASSLRSETQYF TGTGCCAGCAGCTTACGATCCGAGACCCAGTACTTC . TRBJ2-5 . TRBV7-6
CASSGRWITEAFF TGTGCCAGCAGTGGCAGATGGATAACCGAAGCTTTCTTT . TRBJ1-1 . TRBV6-1
CASRIRSLSYNSPLHF TGTGCCAGCAGGATCAGAAGCCTCTCCTATAATTCACCCCTCCACTTT . TRBJ1-6 . TRBV25-1
CSASNWLGENEQFF TGCAGTGCTAGTAATTGGCTAGGGGAGAATGAGCAGTTCTTC . TRBJ2-1 . TRBV20-1
CSGGGATNTEAFF TGCAGCGGCGGTGGGGCGACGAACACTGAAGCTTTCTTT . TRBJ1-1 . TRBV29-1
CASSTSRGVRGNTIYF TGTGCCAGCAGCACCTCCAGGGGAGTACGCGGAAACACCATATATTTT . TRBJ1-3 many TRBV7-9
CATRGYTEAFF TGTGCCACCAGGGGTTACACTGAAGCTTTCTTT . TRBJ1-1 many TRBV15
CASSLPGHYEAFF TGTGCCAGCAGCTTACCTGGACACTATGAAGCTTTCTTT . TRBJ1-1 many TRBV7-8
CASSEAPNTEAFF TGTGCCAGCAGTGAAGCCCCAAACACTGAAGCTTTCTTT . TRBJ1-1 many TRBV6-1
CASSLGGQTYEQYF TGTGCCAGCAGCTTAGGAGGGCAGACCTACGAGCAGTACTTC . TRBJ2-7 many TRBV11-2
CASSLGVATGNAEAFF TGTGCCAGCAGCTTAGGGGTCGCAACAGGGAACGCTGAAGCTTTCTTT . TRBJ1-1 many TRBV7-9
CASSQGWGARPLFF TGTGCCAGCAGCCAAGGATGGGGGGCTCGACCCCTTTTCTTC . TRBJ2-1 many TRBV14
CASSLGMDRGNGYTF TGTGCCAGCAGTTTAGGGATGGACCGGGGAAATGGCTACACCTTC . TRBJ1-2 many TRBV28
CASRAGDRGYEQYF TGTGCCAGCAGGGCCGGGGACAGGGGATACGAGCAGTACTTC TRBD1 TRBJ2-7 many TRBV2
CASSMQPPGPDTQYF TGCGCCAGCAGCATGCAGCCTCCAGGGCCAGATACGCAGTATTTT . TRBJ2-3 few TRBV5-1
CASSSTVLTSFEMLFF TGCGCCAGCAGCTCCACTGTCCTTACGTCGTTCGAGATGCTGTTTTTT . TRBJ2-2 many TRBV5-1
CASRRTFGYTF TGTGCCAGCAGACGGACATTCGGCTACACCTTC . TRBJ1-2 many TRBV12-3/TRBV12-4
CSAGDGPYEQYF TGCAGCGCCGGGGACGGCCCCTACGAGCAGTACTTC . TRBJ2-7 many TRBV29-1
CASNPRQGSSQHF TGTGCCAGCAATCCCAGACAGGGAAGTTCCCAGCATTTT TRBD1 TRBJ1-5 many TRBV2
CSAPDRVGSFGQPQHF TGCAGTGCCCCTGACAGGGTGGGTAGCTTCGGTCAGCCCCAGCATTTT TRBD1 TRBJ1-5 many TRBV20-1
CSVLRGDIQYF TGCAGCGTTTTAAGGGGAGACATTCAGTACTTC . TRBJ2-4 many TRBV29-1
CASTLEWTSGNTMYF TGTGCCAGCACCCTCGAATGGACCTCTGGAAACACCATGTATTTT . TRBJ1-3 . TRBV6-1
CSASTPFEGLQYF TGCAGTGCTAGCACACCGTTCGAAGGATTGCAGTATTTT . TRBJ2-3 many TRBV20-1
CASRPNLNYGYTF TGTGCCAGTAGACCGAACCTTAACTATGGCTACACCTTC . TRBJ1-2 few TRBV19
CASSPLLAGFTDTQYF TGTGCCAGCAGTCCCCTACTCGCGGGATTCACAGATACGCAGTATTTT . TRBJ2-3 many TRBV2
CASSEALRQGATEQFF TGTGCCAGCAGTGAAGCCCTACGACAGGGGGCCACTGAGCAGTTCTTC TRBD1 TRBJ2-1 many TRBV2
CAISGTRETYEQYF TGTGCCATCAGCGGGACTCGAGAAACCTACGAGCAGTACTTC . TRBJ2-7 few TRBV10-3
CSAQQGRTDTQYF TGCAGTGCCCAGCAGGGTCGCACAGATACGCAGTATTTT . TRBJ2-3 many TRBV20-1
CASRPGQGALAGANVLTF TGTGCCAGCAGACCGGGACAGGGGGCGTTGGCCGGGGCCAACGTCCTGACTTTC TRBD1 TRBJ2-6 . TRBV6-1
CSAYPSQGTQYF TGCAGTGCTTACCCTAGCCAGGGGACCCAGTACTTC . TRBJ2-5 few TRBV20-1
CASSFLPEVGETQYF TGTGCCAGCAGCTTTCTTCCCGAGGTCGGAGAGACCCAGTACTTC . TRBJ2-5 many TRBV7-2
CASSYLRDREGEQYF TGCGCCAGCAGCTATCTCCGGGACAGGGAGGGCGAGCAGTACTTC TRBD1 TRBJ2-7 many TRBV5-1
CSAPPRGQGNQPQHF TGCAGTGCTCCTCCGAGGGGACAGGGCAATCAGCCCCAGCATTTT TRBD1 TRBJ1-5 many TRBV20-1
CAGRRTGNTGELFF TGTGCCGGGCGAAGGACAGGGAACACCGGGGAGCTGTTTTTT TRBD1 TRBJ2-2 many TRBV6-1
CASSLARAGQGTQYF TGTGCCAGCAGTCTCGCCCGAGCGGGACAGGGTACGCAGTATTTT TRBD1 TRBJ2-3 many TRBV6-1
CASSVTGSRGEAFF TGTGCCAGCAGTGTGACGGGGTCGAGGGGTGAAGCTTTCTTT . TRBJ1-1 . TRBV2
CASSYSLALEGPDTQYF TGTGCCAGCAGTTACTCACTAGCGCTCGAGGGGCCAGATACGCAGTATTTT TRBD2 TRBJ2-3 . TRBV6-9
CSVPSGPYSGRAEGTQYF TGCAGCGTTCCGAGCGGACCCTATAGCGGGAGGGCCGAGGGGACCCAGTACTTC TRBD2 TRBJ2-5 few TRBV29-1
CASRDNTVDTQYF TGTGCCAGCCGGGATAACACAGTAGATACGCAGTATTTT . TRBJ2-3 . TRBV3-1
CSAKILAELTDTQYF TGCAGTGCTAAGATCCTAGCGGAACTCACAGATACGCAGTATTTT TRBD2 TRBJ2-3 few TRBV20-1
CASSSLKNWDRGWGFF TGTGCCAGCAGCTCGCTTAAAAACTGGGACAGGGGGTGGGGGTTCTTC TRBD1 TRBJ2-1 . TRBV7-9
CASRREGAGQPQHF TGTGCCAGCAGGCGGGAGGGGGCAGGTCAGCCCCAGCATTTT TRBD1 TRBJ1-5 many TRBV28
CATGEGGETQYF TGTGCCACCGGAGAAGGGGGGGAGACCCAGTACTTC . TRBJ2-5 . TRBV24-1